These T cell receptor beta chains were read from a single sample in a study of cytomegalovirus exposure and HLA in healthy donors. Assay used: immunoSEQ multiplex PCR; TCRdb lists only in-frame clones, some missing. The sample holds 250,000 or so clones, nearly 95% seen once. The sequenced sample consisted of PBMCs. The receptors were gathered from a girl aged 2-10 years in good health and CMV-seronegative. The CDR3 runs from the conserved cysteine through the conserved F or W. Each record gives: V gene, D gene, J gene, CDR3 DNA, CDR3 protein. D genes are given only for firm matches.

V gene: TRBV15
D gene: -
J gene: TRBJ1-1
CDR3 DNA: TGTGCCACCAGCAGAGACAGGGCGGGGACTGAAGCTTTCTTT
CDR3 protein: CATSRDRAGTEAFF

V gene: TRBV6-5
D gene: -
J gene: TRBJ1-5
CDR3 DNA: TGTGCCAGCAGGCAGGGGAGCAATCAGCCCCAGCATTTT
CDR3 protein: CASRQGSNQPQHF

V gene: TRBV5-1
D gene: -
J gene: TRBJ1-6
CDR3 DNA: TGCGCCAGCAGCTCCCAAAGACCGACAGATAATTCACCCCTCCACTTT
CDR3 protein: CASSSQRPTDNSPLHF

V gene: TRBV11-2
D gene: TRBD1
J gene: TRBJ1-3
CDR3 DNA: TGTGCCAGCAGCACCGGGACAGGCTCTGGAAACACCATATATTTT
CDR3 protein: CASSTGTGSGNTIYF

V gene: TRBV6-5
D gene: TRBD2
J gene: TRBJ2-1
CDR3 DNA: TGTGCCAGCAGTCCGGGACTAGCCCACAATGAGCAGTTCTTC
CDR3 protein: CASSPGLAHNEQFF

V gene: TRBV5-6
D gene: -
J gene: TRBJ1-2
CDR3 DNA: TGTGCCAGCAGCCCGCAACAAGCCAGGTTTTGGGATGGCTACACCTTC
CDR3 protein: CASSPQQARFWDGYTF

V gene: TRBV9
D gene: -
J gene: TRBJ1-3
CDR3 DNA: TGTGCCAGCAGCGCCACAGGGATAGGTGGAAACACCATATATTTT
CDR3 protein: CASSATGIGGNTIYF

V gene: TRBV6-5
D gene: -
J gene: TRBJ1-6
CDR3 DNA: TGTGCCAGCAGTTACAGACAGCAAAATTCACCCCTCCACTTT
CDR3 protein: CASSYRQQNSPLHF

V gene: TRBV13
D gene: -
J gene: TRBJ2-2
CDR3 DNA: TGTGCCAGCAGCTCTGGAGGAGGGAGCGGGGAGCTGTTTTTT
CDR3 protein: CASSSGGGSGELFF

V gene: TRBV30
D gene: -
J gene: TRBJ2-5
CDR3 DNA: TGTGCCTGGACTCCGGGACTCCAAGAGACCCAGTACTTC
CDR3 protein: CAWTPGLQETQYF